Listed here are 4 T cell receptor beta chains from one sample, sequenced in a study of T-cell reconstitution after alpha-beta-depleted transplantation in children. During its preparation, the TCRbeta library received unique molecular identifiers. TCRdb used MiXCR to reprocess the PCR reads, holding one entry per CDR3 protein. Counted here are hundreds of thousands of distinct CDR3 sequences, 7.5% to 9.5% occurring once; the ten biggest clones make up approximately 34%. The sequences come from PBMCs, mostly from graft donor cells, collected 360 days after TCRalphabeta/CD19-depleted stem cell transplant. Receptor source: a male patient aged 2 to 10 who had a stem cell transplant for acute myeloid leukemia, so the T cells may come from the graft donor.

This clonotype was seen only a few times. J is TRBJ2-1 and V is TRBV27, with 7 bases matching TRBD2. The junction had 12 bases not matched to a gene; V was cut back by 1 base and J by 0 bases. CDR1 is MNHEY and CDR2 is SMNVEV in the germline V gene (reference sequence). This CDR3 has 19 residues. CDR3 coding DNA: TGTGCCAGCAGTTTATTGCGGGGAGGGCCTTCTAGCTCCTACAATGAGCAGTTCTTC. Residues: CASSLLRGGPSSSYNEQFF.

The chain recombines TRBV20-1 with TRBJ2-7, with TRBD1 as a possible D gene (6 bases). CDR3 length: 14 amino acids. Per germline, CDR1 DFQATT and CDR2 SNEGSKA (reference sequence). V was pared by 3 bases and J by 6 bases, with 18 bases between. DNA for the CDR3: TGCAGTGCTAGCAGGCAGGGGTGGGGACCCGAGCAGTACTTC. Translation: CSASRQGWGPEQYF.

This clonotype has ten or more counts. The genes are TRBV7-2 and TRBJ2-5, with a tentative D call TRBD1 (5 bases). Trimming shortened V by 0 bases and J by 5 bases, and 13 bases separated the two germline ends. Germline CDR1 SGHTA, CDR2 FQGNSA. This CDR3 is 15 amino acids long. The CDR3 spells CASSLAFSSGETQYF. In DNA form, the CDR3 reads TGTGCCAGCAGCTTAGCGTTCAGTTCAGGGGAGACCCAGTACTTC.

This clonotype was counted between two and nine times. This rearrangement joins TRBV29-1 to TRBJ1-1, with a possible D match to TRBD1 (6 bases). Trimming left V 4 bases short and J 3 bases short, with 9 bases between. Germline V gene sequence: CDR1 SQVTM, CDR2 ANQGSEA. This CDR3 has 12 residues. The CDR3 sequence: CSVAGADTEAFF. The CDR3 coding sequence is TGCAGCGTTGCAGGGGCAGACACTGAAGCTTTCTTT.